This TCR beta chain was sequenced in a study of cytomegalovirus exposure and HLA in healthy donors. Study-level background: It was reported in a later analysis that the roughly 120 validation repertoires used the same platform as the 650 to 800 first-cohort repertoires. Study-wide results and limits: In the approximately 120 validation repertoires, a later analysis found that first-cohort TCR clusters tended to co-occur. The investigators catalogued 180 or so TCR beta chains as cytomegalovirus-associated.

The CDR3 consists of 14 residues. CDR1 is SGDLS and CDR2 is YYNGEE in the germline V gene. V lost 0 bases and J lost 2; bases outside the gene matches: 2. Concerning this clone itself: The antigen is not known.

Clones were sequenced by immunoSEQ multiplex PCR, and TCRdb holds only the in-frame ones, with some missing. The sample holds approximately 100,000 clones; approximately 94% are singletons and the top ten take around 1.1%. The donors were part of the validation cohort of 120 subjects. That cohort was separate from the first cohort, which comprised 550 to 750 subjects. This receptor was identified in a woman aged 25 to 39 in good health and CMV-seropositive. The chain is built from TRBV9 and TRBJ2-7; 7 positions agree with TRBD1. The sample comprised PBMCs. This CDR3 reads CASSVGQGAYEQYF. The CDR3, as DNA: TGTGCCAGCAGCGTAGGGCAGGGGGCCTACGAGCAGTACTTC.